Detailed here is one TCR beta chain. Its antigen is unknown. Sequencing was performed with immunoSEQ multiplex PCR; in TCRdb, only in-frame clones are kept and a portion is missing. The table has over 40,000 clones, roughly 95% seen once. The sample originates from a study of graft-versus-host responses after intestinal transplantation. On the study more broadly: Each transplant was multivisceral, liver-intestinal, or isolated intestinal. All recipients were given anti-thymocyte globulin induction, and tacrolimus and steroids were then administered for three to four years. Study-wide results and caveats: Among circulating GvH clones, peak levels were associated with early post-transplant declines in HvG clones. GvH clones occurred in recipient marrow; some first appeared in ileum or blood.

This specimen was unstimulated CD8+ T cells sorted from spleen or lymph node cells, taken before transplant. The TCR was taken from a human donor who was the organ donor for an intestinal transplant.

CDR3 amino acids: CATSPGTVSYEQYF. As DNA, the CDR3 is TGTGCCACCAGCCCCGGGACAGTGTCCTACGAGCAGTACTTC. The rearrangement joins TRBV15 to TRBJ2-7; TRBD1 matches 7 bases. Germline V gene sequence: CDR1 LNHNV, CDR2 YYDKDF (reference sequence). The CDR3 has 14 amino acids. Trimming at V came to 5 bases and at J to 1 base, leaving 5 bases not matched to a gene.